This entry describes one T cell receptor beta chain. This sample was included in a study of blood T cell repertoires in COVID-19. Overall study: Material from acute and convalescent COVID-19 was sourced from the United States, Italy and Spain.

V shed 3 bases and J 2 bases; nucleotides not matched to a gene: 5. The CDR3 covers 16 residues. Germline assignment: CDR1 SGHRS and CDR2 YFSETQ. As originally analysed: Amplification of reference gene primers provided the estimated nucleated cell counts. This table comes from immunoSEQ multiplex PCR, and its TCRdb copy is limited to in-frame clones, with some not included. V and J calls and clone size follow that table, whereas D and trimming were derived from the DNA. Of approximately 260,000 clones listed, approximately 90% were seen once; the top ten hold 7.2%. The sample was peripheral blood. V gene TRBV5-1 combines with J gene TRBJ2-3, with 11 bases matching TRBD2. The TCR originated in a man in his 60s who had recovered from COVID-19. The CDR3 loop reads CASSYGTSGNTDTQYF. The CDR3 coding sequence is TGCGCCAGCAGCTATGGGACTAGCGGAAACACAGATACGCAGTATTTT. The variable domain in full, completed from reference TRBV5-1 and TRBJ2-3, reads KAGVTQTPRYLIKTRGQQVTLSCSPISGHRSVSWYQQTPGQGLQFLFEYFSETQRNKGNFPGRFSGRQFSNSRSEMNVSTLELGDSALYLCASSYGTSGNTDTQYFGPGTRLTVL.